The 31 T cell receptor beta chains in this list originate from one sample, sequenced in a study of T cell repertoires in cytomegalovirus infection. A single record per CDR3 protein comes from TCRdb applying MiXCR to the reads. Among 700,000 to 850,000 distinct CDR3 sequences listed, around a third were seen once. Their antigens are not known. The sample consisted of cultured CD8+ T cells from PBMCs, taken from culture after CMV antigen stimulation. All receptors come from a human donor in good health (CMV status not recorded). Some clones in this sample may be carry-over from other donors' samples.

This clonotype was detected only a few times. As DNA, the CDR3 is TGTGCCAGCAGCTTAGCGGACGCAAACACCATATATTTT. Translation gives CASSLADANTIYF. The rearrangement links TRBV7-2 to TRBJ1-3; D gene ambiguous. The CDR3 is 13 residues long. Germline CDR1 is SGHTA and CDR2 is FQGNSA. V gave up 0 bases and J gave up 6 bases, with 6 bases separating them.

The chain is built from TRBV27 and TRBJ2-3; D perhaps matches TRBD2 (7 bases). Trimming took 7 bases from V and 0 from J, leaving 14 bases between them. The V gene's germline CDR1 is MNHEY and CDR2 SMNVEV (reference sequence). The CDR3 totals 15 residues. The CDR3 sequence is CASILGGASTDTQYF. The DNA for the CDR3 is TGTGCCAGCATCTTAGGGGGGGCTAGCACAGATACGCAGTATTTT.

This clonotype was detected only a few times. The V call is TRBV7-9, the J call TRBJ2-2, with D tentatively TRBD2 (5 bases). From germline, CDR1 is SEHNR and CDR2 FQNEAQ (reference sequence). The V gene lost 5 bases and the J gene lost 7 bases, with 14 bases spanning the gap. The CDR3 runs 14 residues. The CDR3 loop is CASSSYRDNGELFF. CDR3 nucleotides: TGTGCCAGCAGCAGCTACCGGGATAACGGGGAGCTGTTTTTT.

CDR3 loop: CASSPAEYQPQHF. CDR3 sequence (DNA): TGTGCCAGCAGCCCCGCAGAATATCAGCCCCAGCATTTT. The chain combines TRBV7-6 with TRBJ1-5; no reliable D call. Germline V gene lookup returns CDR1 SGHVS and CDR2 FNYEAQ. With 5 bases removed from V and 5 bases from J, the gap between germline ends came to 10 bases. This CDR3 spans 13 amino acids.

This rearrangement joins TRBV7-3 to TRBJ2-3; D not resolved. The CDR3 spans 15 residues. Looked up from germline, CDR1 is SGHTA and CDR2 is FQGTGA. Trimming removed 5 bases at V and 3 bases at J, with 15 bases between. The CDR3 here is CASSPYPHRTDTQYF. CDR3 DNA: TGTGCCAGCAGCCCGTACCCCCACCGGACAGATACGCAGTATTTT.

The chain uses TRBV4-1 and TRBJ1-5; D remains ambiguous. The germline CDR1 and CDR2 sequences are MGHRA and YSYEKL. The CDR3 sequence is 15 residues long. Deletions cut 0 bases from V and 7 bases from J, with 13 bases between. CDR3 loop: CASSQDSGESQPQHF. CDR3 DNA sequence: TGCGCCAGCAGCCAAGACTCCGGGGAATCACAGCCCCAGCATTTT.

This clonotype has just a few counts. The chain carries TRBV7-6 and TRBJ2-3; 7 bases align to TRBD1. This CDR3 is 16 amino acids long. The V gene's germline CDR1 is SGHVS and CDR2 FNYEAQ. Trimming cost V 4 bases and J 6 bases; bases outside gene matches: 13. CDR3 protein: CASSSDRSPSWDTQYF. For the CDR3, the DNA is TGTGCCAGCAGCTCGGACAGGAGCCCCTCTTGGGATACGCAGTATTTT.

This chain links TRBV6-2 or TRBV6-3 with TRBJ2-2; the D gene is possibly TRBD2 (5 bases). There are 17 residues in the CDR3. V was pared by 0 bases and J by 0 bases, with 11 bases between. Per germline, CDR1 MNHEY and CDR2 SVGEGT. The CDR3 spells CASSYSAAAANTGELFF. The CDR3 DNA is TGTGCCAGCAGTTACTCCGCCGCAGCGGCGAACACCGGGGAGCTGTTTTTT.

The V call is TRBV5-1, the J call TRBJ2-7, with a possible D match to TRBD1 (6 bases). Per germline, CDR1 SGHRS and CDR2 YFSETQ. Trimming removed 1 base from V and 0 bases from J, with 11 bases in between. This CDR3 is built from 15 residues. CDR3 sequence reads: CASSLSGAGSYEQYF. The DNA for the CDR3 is TGCGCCAGCAGCTTGTCAGGGGCCGGCTCCTACGAGCAGTACTTC.

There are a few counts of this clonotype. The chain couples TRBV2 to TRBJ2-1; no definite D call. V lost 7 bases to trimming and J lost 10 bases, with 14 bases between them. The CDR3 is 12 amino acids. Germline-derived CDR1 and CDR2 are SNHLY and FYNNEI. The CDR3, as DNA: TGTGCCAGCACCTGGACGGTCCTGGAGCAGTTCTTC. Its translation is CASTWTVLEQFF.

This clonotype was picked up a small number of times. The CDR3 loop reads CASSTRPYNEQFF. The CDR3 region has the DNA TGTGCCAGCAGTACCCGACCCTACAATGAGCAGTTCTTC. The chain links TRBV27 to TRBJ2-1; D is ambiguous. The CDR3 consists of 13 residues. Trimming stripped 5 bases from V and 2 bases from J, with 7 bases between. Germline V gene data show CDR1 as MNHEY and CDR2 as SMNVEV (reference sequence).

CDR3 amino acids: CASSPGRSLYEQYF. The CDR3 bases are TGTGCCAGCAGCCCCGGACGGTCCCTCTACGAGCAGTACTTC. This rearrangement joins TRBV7-8 to TRBJ2-7; D is unclear. The CDR3 has 14 amino acids. Germline V gene data show CDR1 as SGHVS and CDR2 as FQNEAQ. V was trimmed by 5 bases and J by 3 bases, leaving 14 bases between them.

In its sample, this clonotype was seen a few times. CDR3 amino acids: CASIPHGTDLYNEQFF. In DNA form, the CDR3 reads TGTGCCAGCATCCCCCATGGGACTGACCTCTACAATGAGCAGTTCTTC. This sequence joins TRBV6-1 and TRBJ2-1; weak D call: TRBD2 (6 bases). The CDR3 length is 16 residues. Trimming stripped 7 bases from V and 3 bases from J, with 19 bases between. Per germline, CDR1 MNHNS and CDR2 SASEGT.

The DNA of the CDR3 is TGTGCCAGCAGCTTAGCCGCTGATGGCAATCAGCCCCAGCATTTT. It specifies CASSLAADGNQPQHF. The chain links TRBV7-6 to TRBJ1-5; D gene unclear. This CDR3 comprises 15 residues. V dropped 0 bases and J dropped 2 bases, with 8 bases sitting between them. Looked up from germline, CDR1 is SGHVS and CDR2 is FNYEAQ.

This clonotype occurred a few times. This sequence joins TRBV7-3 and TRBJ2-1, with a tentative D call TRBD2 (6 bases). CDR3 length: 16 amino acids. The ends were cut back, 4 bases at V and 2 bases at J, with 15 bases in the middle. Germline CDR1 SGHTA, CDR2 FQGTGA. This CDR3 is CASSYLGGVTYNEQFF. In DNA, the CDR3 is TGTGCCAGCAGCTACTTGGGCGGGGTAACCTACAATGAGCAGTTCTTC.

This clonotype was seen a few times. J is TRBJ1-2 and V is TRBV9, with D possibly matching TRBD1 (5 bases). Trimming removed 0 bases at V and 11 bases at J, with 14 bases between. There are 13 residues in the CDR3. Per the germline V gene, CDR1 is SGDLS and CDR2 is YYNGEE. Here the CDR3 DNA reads TGTGCCAGCAGCGTAGACCCCGGGACGTTTTACACCTTC. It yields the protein CASSVDPGTFYTF.

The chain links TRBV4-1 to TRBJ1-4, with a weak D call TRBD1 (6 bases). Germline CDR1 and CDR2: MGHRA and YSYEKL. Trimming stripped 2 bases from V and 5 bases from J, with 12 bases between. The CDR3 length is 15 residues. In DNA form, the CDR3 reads TGCGCCAGCAGCCAACGGACGGACAGCAATGAAAAACTGTTTTTT. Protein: CASSQRTDSNEKLFF.

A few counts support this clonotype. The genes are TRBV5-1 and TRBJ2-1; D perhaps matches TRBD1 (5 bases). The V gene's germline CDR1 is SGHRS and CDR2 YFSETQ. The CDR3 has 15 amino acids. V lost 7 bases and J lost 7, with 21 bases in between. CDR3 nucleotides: TGCGCCAGCGCACTCGACAGAAAGGTCGTAAATGAGCAGTTCTTC. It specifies CASALDRKVVNEQFF.

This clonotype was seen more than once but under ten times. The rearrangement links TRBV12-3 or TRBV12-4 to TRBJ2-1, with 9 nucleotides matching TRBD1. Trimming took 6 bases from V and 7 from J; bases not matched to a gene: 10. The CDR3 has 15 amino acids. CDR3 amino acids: CASRFRDRDGNEQFF. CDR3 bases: TGTGCCAGCAGGTTCCGGGACAGGGATGGGAATGAGCAGTTCTTC.

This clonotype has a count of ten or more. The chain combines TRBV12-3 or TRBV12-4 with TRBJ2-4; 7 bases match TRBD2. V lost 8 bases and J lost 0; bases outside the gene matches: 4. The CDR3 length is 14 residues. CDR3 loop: CASGSGGAKNIQYF. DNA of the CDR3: TGTGCCAGCGGATCGGGGGGAGCCAAAAACATTCAGTACTTC.

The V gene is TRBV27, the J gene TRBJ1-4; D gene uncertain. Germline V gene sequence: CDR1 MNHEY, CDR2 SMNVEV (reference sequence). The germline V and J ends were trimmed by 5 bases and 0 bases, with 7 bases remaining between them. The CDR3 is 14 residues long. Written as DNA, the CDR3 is TGTGCCAGCAGTATCATTGCAACTAATGAAAAACTGTTTTTT. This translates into CASSIIATNEKLFF.

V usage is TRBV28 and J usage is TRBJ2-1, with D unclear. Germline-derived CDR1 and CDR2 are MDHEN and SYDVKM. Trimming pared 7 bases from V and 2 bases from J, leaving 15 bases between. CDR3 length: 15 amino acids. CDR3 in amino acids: CASTRKGPAYNEQFF. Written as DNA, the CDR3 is TGTGCCAGCACGCGAAAAGGGCCAGCCTACAATGAGCAGTTCTTC.

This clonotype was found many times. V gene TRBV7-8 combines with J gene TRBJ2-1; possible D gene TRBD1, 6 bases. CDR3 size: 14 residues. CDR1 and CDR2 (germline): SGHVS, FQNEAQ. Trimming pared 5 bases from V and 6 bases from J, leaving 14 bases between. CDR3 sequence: CASSPPTGLNEQFF. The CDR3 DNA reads TGTGCCAGCAGCCCGCCGACAGGACTCAATGAGCAGTTCTTC.

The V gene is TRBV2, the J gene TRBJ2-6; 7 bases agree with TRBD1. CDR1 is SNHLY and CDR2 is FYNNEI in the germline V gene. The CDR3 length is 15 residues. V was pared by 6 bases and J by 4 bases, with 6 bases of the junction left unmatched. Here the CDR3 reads CASRTGLEGANVLTF. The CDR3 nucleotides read TGTGCCAGCAGGACAGGGCTCGAAGGGGCCAACGTCCTGACTTTC.

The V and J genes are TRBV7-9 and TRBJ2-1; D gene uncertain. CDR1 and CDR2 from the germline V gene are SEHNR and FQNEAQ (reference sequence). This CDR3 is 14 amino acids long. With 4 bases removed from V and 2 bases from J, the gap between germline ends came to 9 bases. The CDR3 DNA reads TGTGCCAGCAGCTCTAACCCCCCCTACAATGAGCAGTTCTTC. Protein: CASSSNPPYNEQFF.

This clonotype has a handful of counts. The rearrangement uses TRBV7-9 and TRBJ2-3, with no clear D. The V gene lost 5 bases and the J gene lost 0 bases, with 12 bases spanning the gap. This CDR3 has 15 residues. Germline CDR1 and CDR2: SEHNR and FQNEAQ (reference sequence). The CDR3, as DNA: TGTGCCAGCAGCCGAATTAGCTTTAGCACAGATACGCAGTATTTT. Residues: CASSRISFSTDTQYF.

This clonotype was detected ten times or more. The CDR3 protein is CASSYSSGFPYEQYV. The CDR3 coding sequence is TGTGCCAGCAGTTACTCATCAGGGTTCCCCTACGAGCAGTACGTC. The chain combines TRBV6-2 or TRBV6-3 with TRBJ2-7; tentatively, D is TRBD1 (5 bases). Germline CDR1 MNHEY, CDR2 SVGEGT. The CDR3 runs to 15 residues. With 0 bases removed from V and 2 bases from J, the gap between germline ends came to 11 bases.

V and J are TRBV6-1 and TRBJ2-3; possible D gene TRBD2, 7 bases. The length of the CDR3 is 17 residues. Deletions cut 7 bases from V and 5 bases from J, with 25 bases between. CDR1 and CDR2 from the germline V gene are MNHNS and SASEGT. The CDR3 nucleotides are TGTGCCAGCACCCCTCTTCGAGGGGGGGGCCGAGAAGATACGCAGTATTTT. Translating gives CASTPLRGGGREDTQYF.

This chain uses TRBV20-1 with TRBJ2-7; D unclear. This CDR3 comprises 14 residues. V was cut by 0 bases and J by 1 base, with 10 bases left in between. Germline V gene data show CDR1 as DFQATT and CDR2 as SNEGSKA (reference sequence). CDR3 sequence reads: CSARDLRVSYEQYV. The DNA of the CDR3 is TGCAGTGCTAGAGATCTTAGGGTATCCTACGAGCAGTACGTC.

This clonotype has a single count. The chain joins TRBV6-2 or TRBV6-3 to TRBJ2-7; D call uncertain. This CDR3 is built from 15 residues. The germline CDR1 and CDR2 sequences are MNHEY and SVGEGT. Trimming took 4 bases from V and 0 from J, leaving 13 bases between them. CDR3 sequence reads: CASSFGSPDSYEQYF. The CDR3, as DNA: TGTGCCAGCAGTTTCGGGTCTCCGGACTCCTACGAGCAGTACTTC.

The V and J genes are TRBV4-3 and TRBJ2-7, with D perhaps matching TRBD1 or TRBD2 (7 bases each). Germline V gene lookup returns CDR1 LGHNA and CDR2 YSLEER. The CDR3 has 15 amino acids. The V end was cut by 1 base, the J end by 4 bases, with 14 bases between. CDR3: CASSQGAGGAYEQYF. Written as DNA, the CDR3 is TGCGCCAGCAGCCAAGGGGCAGGGGGGGCATACGAGCAGTACTTC.